This T cell receptor (beta chain) was sequenced for a study of blood T cell repertoires in COVID-19. The assay was immunoSEQ multiplex PCR, and TCRdb's table has in-frame clones only and misses some. Among more than 250,000 clones listed, approximately 88% were seen once. Germline V gives CDR1 MNHEY, CDR2 SMNVEV (reference sequence). This CDR3 has 19 residues. V dropped 9 bases and J dropped 5; count of bases not matched to a gene: 23. The sequenced sample was PBMCs or T cells enriched from blood (not recorded which). The clonotype was recovered from a woman in her 40s with acute COVID-19. This chain links TRBV27 with TRBJ1-2, with 11 bases lining up with TRBD1. The CDR3 bases are TGTGCCAGTCGAGATATGACCCGGATTAGGACAGGGGGCGGATATGGCTACACCTTC. It encodes CASRDMTRIRTGGGYGYTF.